This TCR beta chain was captured in a study of T cells in Graves' hyperthyroidism and ophthalmopathy. Study background: Pretreatment peripheral blood was obtained at initial diagnosis.

Clinical symptoms, serum thyroxine and TRAb, thyroid ultrasound and orbital computed tomography together formed the diagnostic basis. This clonotype was recorded a few times. RNA transcripts yielded amplified TCR beta CDR3 regions. Primed by the HTBI set, a first-round RT-PCR was run on the TCR CDR3. TCRdb recomputed calls from the multiplex PCR reads with MiXCR, one row per CDR3 protein. The profile shows around 390,000 distinct CDR3 sequences, approximately 14% of them singletons. Sequencing was performed on blood. The TCR was taken from a woman between 25 and 40 years old with Graves' ophthalmopathy.

The CDR3 region has the DNA TGTGCCAGCACCCTAACAGGGGCGCCTAATGAAAAACTGTTTTTT. Translating gives CASTLTGAPNEKLFF. This rearrangement joins TRBV28 to TRBJ1-4; 7 bases fit TRBD1. The CDR3 extends over 15 amino acids. Germline V gene lookup returns CDR1 MDHEN and CDR2 SYDVKM. The V gene end was trimmed by 7 bases and the J gene end by 3 bases; junction bases not matched to a gene: 8.